This T cell receptor beta chain was retrieved from a study of beta chain features in type 1 diabetes. Across the study: All samples combined gave under 110,000,000 sorted cells for examination.

Populations isolated by sorting all had purity greater than 95%. Investigators reverse transcribed all isolated RNA, so they sequenced expressed TCRB transcripts. Regulatory, naive and central memory T cell samples averaged roughly 4 million reads. Some clones are missing from TCRdb's copy, which holds only in-frame ones; the method was immunoSEQ multiplex PCR. The table lists around 250,000 clones, 25% to 30% of them singletons, with about 3.9% in the top ten. The CDR3 length is 13 residues. V lost 5 bases and J 1 base, leaving 8 bases between the germline ends. Germline V gene lookup returns CDR1 SSHAT and CDR2 FNYEAQ (reference sequence).

This receptor was identified in a man aged 25 to 40 in good health. The specimen sequenced was central memory CD4+ T cells from blood. This chain joins TRBV7-7 and TRBJ2-5; D gene uncertain. This CDR3 reads CASSPWTQETQYF. The DNA of the CDR3 is TGTGCCAGCAGCCCCTGGACCCAAGAGACCCAGTACTTC.